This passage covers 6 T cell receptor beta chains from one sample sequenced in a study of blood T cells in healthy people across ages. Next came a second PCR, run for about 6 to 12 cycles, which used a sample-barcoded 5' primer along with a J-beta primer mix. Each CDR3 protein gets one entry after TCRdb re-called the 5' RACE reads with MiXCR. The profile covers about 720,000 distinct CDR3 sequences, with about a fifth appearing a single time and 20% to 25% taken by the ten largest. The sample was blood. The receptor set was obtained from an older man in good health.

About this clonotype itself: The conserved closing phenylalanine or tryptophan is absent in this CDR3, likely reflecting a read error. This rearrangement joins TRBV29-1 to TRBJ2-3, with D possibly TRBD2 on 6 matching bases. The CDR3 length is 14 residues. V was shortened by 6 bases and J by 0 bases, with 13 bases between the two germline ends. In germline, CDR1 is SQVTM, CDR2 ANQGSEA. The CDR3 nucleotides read TGCAGCGTCCGGACTACAACTAGCACAGATACGCAGTATTCT. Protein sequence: CSVRTTTSTDTQYS.

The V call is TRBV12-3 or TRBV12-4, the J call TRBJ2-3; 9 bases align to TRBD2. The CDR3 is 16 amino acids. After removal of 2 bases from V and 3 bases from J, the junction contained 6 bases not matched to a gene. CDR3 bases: TGTGCCAGCAGTTTAATAACTAGCGGGCCGACAGATACGCAGTATTTT. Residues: CASSLITSGPTDTQYF.

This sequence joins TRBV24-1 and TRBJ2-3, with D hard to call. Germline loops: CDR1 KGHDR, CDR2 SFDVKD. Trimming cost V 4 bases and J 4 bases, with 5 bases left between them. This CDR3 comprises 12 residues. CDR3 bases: TGTGCCACCAGTGACGTGGCAGATACGCAGTATTTT. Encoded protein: CATSDVADTQYF.

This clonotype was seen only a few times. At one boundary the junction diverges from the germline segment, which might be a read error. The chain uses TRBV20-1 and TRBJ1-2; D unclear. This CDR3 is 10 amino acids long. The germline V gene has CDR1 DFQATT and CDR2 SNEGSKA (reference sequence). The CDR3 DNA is TGCAGTGCTAGAGATATGAGGGCAGCCTTC. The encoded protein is CSARDMRAAF.

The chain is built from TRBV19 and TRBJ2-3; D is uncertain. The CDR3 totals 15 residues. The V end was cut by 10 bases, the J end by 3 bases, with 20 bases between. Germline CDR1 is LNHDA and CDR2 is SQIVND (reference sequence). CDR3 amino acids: CATRNRQVGTDTQYF. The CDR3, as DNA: TGTGCCACCCGAAATCGGCAGGTTGGTACAGATACGCAGTATTTT.

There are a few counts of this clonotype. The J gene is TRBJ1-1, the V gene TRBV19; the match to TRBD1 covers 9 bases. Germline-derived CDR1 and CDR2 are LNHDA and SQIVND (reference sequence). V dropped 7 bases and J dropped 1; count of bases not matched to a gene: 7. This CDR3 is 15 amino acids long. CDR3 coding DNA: TGTGCCAGTAATGACTGGACAGGGGCGAACACTGAAGCTTTCTTT. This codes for CASNDWTGANTEAFF.